This record looks at one TCR beta chain sequence and its context. The sample originates from a study of blood T cell repertoires in COVID-19. On the study more broadly: From the United States, Italy and Spain came samples of acute and convalescent COVID-19. PBMCs, B-cell-depleted T cells, or T cells provided the cDNA or gDNA that made up the material.

Authors' processing steps: From reference gene primer amplification, estimates of nucleated cell counts were derived. Sequencing used immunoSEQ multiplex PCR; TCRdb keeps in-frame clones, though not all of them. That table furnishes V, J and clone size, whereas the DNA furnished D and trimming. The data contain approximately 100,000 clones, 85% of them singletons. CDR3 length equals 14 residues. Trimming removed 5 bases from V and 5 bases from J; junction bases left unmatched: 7. The germline CDR1 and CDR2 sequences are SNHLY and FYNNEI. This sequence joins TRBV2 and TRBJ2-5, with 8 bases aligning to TRBD1. This TCR came from a woman aged 70-85 years with active or convalescent COVID-19. Source material: peripheral blood. The CDR3 sequence: CASSIRQGPETQYF. CDR3 in DNA: TGTGCCAGCAGTATCAGACAGGGGCCGGAGACCCAGTACTTC.